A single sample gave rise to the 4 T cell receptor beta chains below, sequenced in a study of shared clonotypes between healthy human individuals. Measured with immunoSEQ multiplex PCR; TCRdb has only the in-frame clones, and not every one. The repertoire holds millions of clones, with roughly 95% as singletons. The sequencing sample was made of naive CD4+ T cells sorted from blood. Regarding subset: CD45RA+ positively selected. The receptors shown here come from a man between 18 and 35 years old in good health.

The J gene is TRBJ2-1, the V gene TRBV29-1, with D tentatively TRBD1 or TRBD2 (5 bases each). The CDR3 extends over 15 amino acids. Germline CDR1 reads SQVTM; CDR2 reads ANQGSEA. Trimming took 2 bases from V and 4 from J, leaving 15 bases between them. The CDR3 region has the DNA TGCAGCGTTGAACGTGGGGGAAACCCTTACAATGAGCAGTTCTTC. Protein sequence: CSVERGGNPYNEQFF.

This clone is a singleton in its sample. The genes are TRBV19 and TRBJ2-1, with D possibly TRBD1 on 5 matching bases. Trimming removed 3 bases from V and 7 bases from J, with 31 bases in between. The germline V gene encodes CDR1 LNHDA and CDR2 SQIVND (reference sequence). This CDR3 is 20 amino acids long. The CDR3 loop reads CASSIRLRIGVQEIGNEQFF. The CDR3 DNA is TGTGCCAGTAGTATCCGATTAAGGATAGGGGTCCAGGAGATTGGGAATGAGCAGTTCTTC.

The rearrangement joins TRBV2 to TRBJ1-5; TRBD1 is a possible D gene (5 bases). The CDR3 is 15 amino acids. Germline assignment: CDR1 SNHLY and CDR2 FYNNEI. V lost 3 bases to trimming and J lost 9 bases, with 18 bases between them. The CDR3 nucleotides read TGTGCCAGCAGTGACCTCGGGGCAGTGCTAGGGCCCCAGCATTTT. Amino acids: CASSDLGAVLGPQHF.

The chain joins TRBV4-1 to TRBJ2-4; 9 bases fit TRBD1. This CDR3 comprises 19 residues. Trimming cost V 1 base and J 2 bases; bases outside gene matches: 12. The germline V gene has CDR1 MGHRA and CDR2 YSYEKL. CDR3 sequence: CASSQVSTGGDYSKNIQYF. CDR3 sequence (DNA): TGCGCCAGCAGCCAAGTCTCTACAGGGGGCGACTACTCCAAAAACATTCAGTACTTC.